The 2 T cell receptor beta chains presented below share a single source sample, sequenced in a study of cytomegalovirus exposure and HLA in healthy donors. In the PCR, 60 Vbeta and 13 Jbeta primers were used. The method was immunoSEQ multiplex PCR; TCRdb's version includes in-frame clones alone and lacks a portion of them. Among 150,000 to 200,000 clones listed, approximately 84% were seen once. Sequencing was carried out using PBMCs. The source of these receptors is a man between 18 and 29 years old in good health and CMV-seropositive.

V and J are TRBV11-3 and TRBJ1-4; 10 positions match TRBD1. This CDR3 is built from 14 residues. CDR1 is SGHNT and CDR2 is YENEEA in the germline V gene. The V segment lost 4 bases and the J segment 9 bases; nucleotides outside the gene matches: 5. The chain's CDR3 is CASSSGTGAKKLFF. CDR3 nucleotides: TGTGCCAGCAGCTCCGGGACAGGGGCGAAAAAACTGTTTTTT. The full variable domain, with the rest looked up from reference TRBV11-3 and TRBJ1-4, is EAGVVQSPRYKIIEKKQPVAFWCNPISGHNTLYWYLQNLGQGPELLIRYENEEAVDDSQLPKDRFSAERLKGVDSTLKIQPAELGDSAVYLCASSSGTGAKKLFFGSGTQLSVL.

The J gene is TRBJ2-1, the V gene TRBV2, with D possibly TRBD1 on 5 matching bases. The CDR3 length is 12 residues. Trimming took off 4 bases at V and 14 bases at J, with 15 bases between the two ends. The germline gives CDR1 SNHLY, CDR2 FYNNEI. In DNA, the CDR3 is TGTGCCAGCAGTGTAAACAGGAAGGTGGAGTTCTTC. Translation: CASSVNRKVEFF.